Reported below is one TCR beta chain. Documented treatment: approximately 18 received Ad26.COV2.S at low or high dose, single or two shots; about 5 received placebo; per-sample allocation not given. Following the first vaccine or placebo injection, samples were taken on day 63. Whoever gave the sample was an adult aged 18-55 years in Boston. The sample originates from a study of Ad26.COV2.S vaccination and SARS-CoV-2 variants. About the study: Sample donor was a member of the COV1001 Ad26.COV2.S trial arm.

The data were produced by immunoSEQ multiplex PCR, yet TCRdb's version contains in-frame clones alone and is incomplete. The data show 360,000 or so clones, 89% seen once. The CDR3 has 12 amino acids. Germline loops: CDR1 SGHDT, CDR2 YYEEEE. With 1 base removed from V and 6 bases from J, the gap between germline ends came to 8 bases. The chain carries TRBV5-6 and TRBJ2-7; D uncertain. The origin of this receptor is a person between 18 and 60 years old who received the Ad26.COV2.S COVID-19 vaccine or a placebo. Sequenced here: peripheral blood, sampled in a trial of Ad26.COV2.S vaccine versus placebo. In DNA form, the CDR3 reads TGTGCCAGCAGCTTGCCAGTATCCGAGCAGTACTTC. It yields the protein CASSLPVSEQYF.